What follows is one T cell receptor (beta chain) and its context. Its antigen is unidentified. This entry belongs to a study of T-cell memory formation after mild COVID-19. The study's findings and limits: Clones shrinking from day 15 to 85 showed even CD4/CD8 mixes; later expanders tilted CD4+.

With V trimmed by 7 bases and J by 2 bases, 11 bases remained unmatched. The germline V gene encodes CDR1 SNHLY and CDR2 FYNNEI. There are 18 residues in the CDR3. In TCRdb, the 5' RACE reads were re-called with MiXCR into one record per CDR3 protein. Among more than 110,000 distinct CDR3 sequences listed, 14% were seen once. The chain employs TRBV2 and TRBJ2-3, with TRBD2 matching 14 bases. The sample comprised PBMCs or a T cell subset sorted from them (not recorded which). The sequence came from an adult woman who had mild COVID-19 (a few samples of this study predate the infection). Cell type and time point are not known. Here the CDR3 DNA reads TGTGCCAGCATGGAGACTAGCGGGGGGGCTTGGAACACAGATACGCAGTATTTT. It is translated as CASMETSGGAWNTDTQYF.